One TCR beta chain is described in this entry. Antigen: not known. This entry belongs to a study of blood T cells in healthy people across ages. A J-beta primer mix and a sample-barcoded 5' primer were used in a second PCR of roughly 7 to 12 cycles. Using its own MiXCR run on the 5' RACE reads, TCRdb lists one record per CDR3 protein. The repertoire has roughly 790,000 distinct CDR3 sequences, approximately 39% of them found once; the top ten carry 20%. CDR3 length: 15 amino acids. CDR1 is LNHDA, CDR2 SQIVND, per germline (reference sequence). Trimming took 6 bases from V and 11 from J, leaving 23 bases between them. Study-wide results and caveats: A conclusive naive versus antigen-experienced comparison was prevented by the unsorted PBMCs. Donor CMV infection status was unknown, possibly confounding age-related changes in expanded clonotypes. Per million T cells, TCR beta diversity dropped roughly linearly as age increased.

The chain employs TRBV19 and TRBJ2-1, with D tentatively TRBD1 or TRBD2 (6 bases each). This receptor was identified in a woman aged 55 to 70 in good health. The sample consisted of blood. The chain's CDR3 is CASSQRGVSSNQQFF. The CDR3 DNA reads TGTGCCAGTAGCCAAAGGGGGGTATCCTCGAATCAGCAGTTCTTC.